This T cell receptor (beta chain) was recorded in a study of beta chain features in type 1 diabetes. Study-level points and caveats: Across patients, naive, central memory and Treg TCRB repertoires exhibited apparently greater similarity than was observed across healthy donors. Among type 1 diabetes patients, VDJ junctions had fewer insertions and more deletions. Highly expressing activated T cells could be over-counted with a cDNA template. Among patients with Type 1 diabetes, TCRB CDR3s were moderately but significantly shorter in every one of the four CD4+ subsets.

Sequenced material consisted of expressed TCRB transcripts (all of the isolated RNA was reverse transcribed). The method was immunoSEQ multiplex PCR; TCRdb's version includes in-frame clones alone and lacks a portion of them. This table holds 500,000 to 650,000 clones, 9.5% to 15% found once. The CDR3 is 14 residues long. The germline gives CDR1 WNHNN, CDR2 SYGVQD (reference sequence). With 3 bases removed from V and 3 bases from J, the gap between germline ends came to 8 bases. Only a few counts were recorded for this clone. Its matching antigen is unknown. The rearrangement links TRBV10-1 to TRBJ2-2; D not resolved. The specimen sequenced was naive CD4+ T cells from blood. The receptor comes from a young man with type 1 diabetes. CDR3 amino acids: CASSERGDTGELFF. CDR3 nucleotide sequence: TGCGCCAGCAGTGAACGTGGGGACACCGGGGAGCTGTTTTTT.